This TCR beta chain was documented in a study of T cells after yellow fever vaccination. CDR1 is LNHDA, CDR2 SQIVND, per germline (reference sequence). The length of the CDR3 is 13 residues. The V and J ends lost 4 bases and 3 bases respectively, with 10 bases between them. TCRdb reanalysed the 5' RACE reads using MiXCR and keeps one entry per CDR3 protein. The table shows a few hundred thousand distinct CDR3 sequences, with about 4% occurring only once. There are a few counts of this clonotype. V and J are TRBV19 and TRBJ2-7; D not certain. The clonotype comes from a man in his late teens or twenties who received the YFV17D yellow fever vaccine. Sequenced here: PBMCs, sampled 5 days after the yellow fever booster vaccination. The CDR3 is CASSNPPLYEQYF. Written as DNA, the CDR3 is TGTGCCAGTAGTAATCCCCCACTCTACGAGCAGTACTTC. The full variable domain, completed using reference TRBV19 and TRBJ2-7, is DGGITQSPKYLFRKEGQNVTLSCEQNLNHDAMYWYRQDPGQGLRLIYYSQIVNDFQKGDIAEGYSVSREKKESFPLTVTSAQKNPTAFYLCASSNPPLYEQYFGPGTRLTVT.